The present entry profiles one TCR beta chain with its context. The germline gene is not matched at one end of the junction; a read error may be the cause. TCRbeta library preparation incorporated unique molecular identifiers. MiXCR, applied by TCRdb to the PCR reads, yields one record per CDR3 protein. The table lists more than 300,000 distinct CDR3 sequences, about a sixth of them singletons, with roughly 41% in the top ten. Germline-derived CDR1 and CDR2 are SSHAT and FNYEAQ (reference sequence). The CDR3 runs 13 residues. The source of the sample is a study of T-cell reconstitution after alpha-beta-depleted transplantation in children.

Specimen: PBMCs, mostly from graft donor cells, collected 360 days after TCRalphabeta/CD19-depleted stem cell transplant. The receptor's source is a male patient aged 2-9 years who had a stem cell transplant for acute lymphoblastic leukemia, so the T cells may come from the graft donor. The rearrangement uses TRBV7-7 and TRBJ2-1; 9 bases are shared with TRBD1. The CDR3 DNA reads TGTGCTAGCAGCCGGGACAGGGACAATGAGCAGTTCTTC. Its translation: CASSRDRDNEQFF.